This TCR beta chain originates from a study of blood T cell repertoires in COVID-19. About the study: The United States, Italy and Spain were the sources of the acute and convalescent COVID-19 samples. In each case, the material was cDNA or gDNA derived from T cells, B-cell-depleted T cells, or PBMCs.

Per the original data handling: Reference gene primers were amplified, and this amplification served to estimate nucleated cell counts. The table came from immunoSEQ multiplex PCR; TCRdb's copy has only in-frame clones and leaves some out. V and J calls and clone size are those listed in that table; D and trimming were worked out from the DNA. The data hold approximately 15,000 clones, with about 89% observed a single time. Germline-derived CDR1 and CDR2 are SGHRS and YFSETQ. V gave up 6 bases and J gave up 6 bases, with 18 bases separating them. CDR3 length equals 14 residues. The chain employs TRBV5-1 and TRBJ1-1; TRBD1 might be the D (5 bases). The specimen sequenced was peripheral blood. This clonotype originated in a man aged 60-69 years with acute or convalescent COVID-19. DNA of the CDR3: TGCGCCAGCAACCCGAACGTTGGGGACTCTGAAGCTTTCTTT. This encodes CASNPNVGDSEAFF.